A selection of T cell receptor beta chains follows, all from one sample in a study of blood T cell repertoires in COVID-19. Sequencing was performed with immunoSEQ multiplex PCR; in TCRdb, only in-frame clones are kept and a portion is missing. The profile shows some 48,000 clones, less than 85% of them singletons. Input material: peripheral blood. All receptors derive from a middle-aged man with acute or convalescent COVID-19. CDR3s include the opening cysteine and the closing phenylalanine or tryptophan. The order of the fields is V gene, J gene, clone size, D gene, CDR3 DNA, CDR3 protein. A D gene is named only where the DNA matches it firmly. Size values are once, few and many counts, or a class for expanded clones, and some rows have none.

v_gene: TRBV9
j_gene: TRBJ1-2
abundance: once
d_gene: TRBD1
CDR3nt: TGTGCCAGCAGCGCCAAAAGGGGGACAGCCGACTATGGCTACACCTTC
CDR3aa: CASSAKRGTADYGYTF

v_gene: TRBV19
j_gene: TRBJ1-1
abundance: -
d_gene: TRBD1
CDR3nt: TGTGCCAGTAGTCCCAGGACAGGGGGTATGGACACTGAAGCTTTCTTT
CDR3aa: CASSPRTGGMDTEAFF

v_gene: TRBV7-6
j_gene: TRBJ1-5
abundance: -
d_gene: TRBD1
CDR3nt: TGTGCCAGCAGCAAAGTGGGGGACAGGGGTCAGCCCCAGCATTTT
CDR3aa: CASSKVGDRGQPQHF

v_gene: TRBV13
j_gene: TRBJ2-7
abundance: few
d_gene: TRBD1
CDR3nt: TGTGCCAGCAGCTTAGGGGGGACAGGGGGTAGGGAGCAGTACTTC
CDR3aa: CASSLGGTGGREQYF

v_gene: TRBV27
j_gene: TRBJ1-1
abundance: -
d_gene: TRBD1
CDR3nt: TGTGCCAGCAGTCAGACAGGGGAGAACACTGAAGCTTTCTTT
CDR3aa: CASSQTGENTEAFF

v_gene: TRBV12-3/TRBV12-4
j_gene: TRBJ2-1
abundance: -
d_gene: -
CDR3nt: TGTGCCAGCAGTTTCAGCAATGAGCAGTTCTTC
CDR3aa: CASSFSNEQFF

v_gene: TRBV2
j_gene: TRBJ1-2
abundance: -
d_gene: -
CDR3nt: TGTGCCAGCATCAGGGTCGGCTATGGCTACACCTTC
CDR3aa: CASIRVGYGYTF

v_gene: TRBV5-7
j_gene: TRBJ2-3
abundance: -
d_gene: -
CDR3nt: TGTGCCAGCAGCTTGGAGGACAGAATCACAGATACGCAGTATTTT
CDR3aa: CASSLEDRITDTQYF

v_gene: TRBV19
j_gene: TRBJ2-1
abundance: few
d_gene: -
CDR3nt: TGTGCCAGTAGGGACAGTTTGGGGTACAATGAGCAGTTCTTC
CDR3aa: CASRDSLGYNEQFF

v_gene: TRBV4-1
j_gene: TRBJ1-2
abundance: -
d_gene: -
CDR3nt: TGCGCCAGCAGCCAAGATCAAGGAGGGGACCTCTATGGCTACACCTTC
CDR3aa: CASSQDQGGDLYGYTF

v_gene: TRBV24-1
j_gene: TRBJ2-7
abundance: -
d_gene: -
CDR3nt: TGTGCCACCAGTGACCCCTCCATACAGGGTACCTACGAGCAGTACTTC
CDR3aa: CATSDPSIQGTYEQYF

v_gene: TRBV28
j_gene: TRBJ1-2
abundance: -
d_gene: -
CDR3nt: TGTGCCAGCAGTTTTGACTTCTATGGCTACACCTTC
CDR3aa: CASSFDFYGYTF

v_gene: TRBV7-3
j_gene: TRBJ2-1
abundance: -
d_gene: TRBD2
CDR3nt: TGTGCCAGCAGCTTACAGCCTCCGGGACTAGCGGGCGGTGAGCAGTTCTTC
CDR3aa: CASSLQPPGLAGGEQFF

v_gene: TRBV6-1
j_gene: TRBJ1-6
abundance: -
d_gene: -
CDR3nt: TGTGCCAGCAGTGAGATCGTAGGGGTCAATTCACCCCTCCACTTT
CDR3aa: CASSEIVGVNSPLHF

v_gene: TRBV5-6
j_gene: TRBJ1-2
abundance: -
d_gene: -
CDR3nt: TGTGCCAGCAGCTTGCGGCAGGGTGATGGCTACACCTTC
CDR3aa: CASSLRQGDGYTF

v_gene: TRBV4-1
j_gene: TRBJ2-5
abundance: -
d_gene: -
CDR3nt: TGCGCCAGCAGCCAATTTATTCGGGGAAGCGACGGTCCAGAGACCCAGTACTTC
CDR3aa: CASSQFIRGSDGPETQYF

v_gene: TRBV19
j_gene: TRBJ1-6
abundance: -
d_gene: -
CDR3nt: TGTGCCAGTAGTAACACCTATAATTCACCCCTCCACTTT
CDR3aa: CASSNTYNSPLHF

v_gene: TRBV6-5
j_gene: TRBJ2-7
abundance: -
d_gene: TRBD1
CDR3nt: TGTGCCAGCAGTCGGACAGGGCATAAACAGTACTTC
CDR3aa: CASSRTGHKQYF

v_gene: TRBV18
j_gene: TRBJ1-2
abundance: few
d_gene: TRBD1
CDR3nt: TGTGCCAGCTCACCAGACAGGGACTATGGCTACACCTTC
CDR3aa: CASSPDRDYGYTF

v_gene: TRBV6-1
j_gene: TRBJ2-7
abundance: -
d_gene: -
CDR3nt: TGTGCCAGCAGTTCACCGGGACTCCACTACGAGCAGTACTTC
CDR3aa: CASSSPGLHYEQYF

v_gene: TRBV19
j_gene: TRBJ2-3
abundance: -
d_gene: -
CDR3nt: TGTGCCAGTAGTAACACAGAAGGAGATACGCAGTATTTT
CDR3aa: CASSNTEGDTQYF

v_gene: TRBV23-1
j_gene: TRBJ1-1
abundance: -
d_gene: -
CDR3nt: TGCGCCAGCAGGCACACAGGGTTGACTGAAGCTTTCTTT
CDR3aa: CASRHTGLTEAFF

v_gene: TRBV7-9
j_gene: TRBJ2-7
abundance: -
d_gene: -
CDR3nt: TGTGCCAGCAGCCCCAAGCTGAACCCCTCCTACGAGCAGTACTTC
CDR3aa: CASSPKLNPSYEQYF

v_gene: TRBV30
j_gene: TRBJ2-1
abundance: -
d_gene: -
CDR3nt: TGTGCCTGGGGTAGCGGTATCTCCTACAATGAGCAGTTCTTC
CDR3aa: CAWGSGISYNEQFF

v_gene: TRBV30
j_gene: TRBJ1-4
abundance: -
d_gene: -
CDR3nt: TGTGCCTGGAGTGAGGGGGAAGGGGAAAAACTGTTTTTT
CDR3aa: CAWSEGEGEKLFF

v_gene: TRBV19
j_gene: TRBJ2-5
abundance: -
d_gene: -
CDR3nt: TGTGCCAGTAGTATCAGACTAACAGATCAAGGTATAGCAGAGACCCAGTACTTC
CDR3aa: CASSIRLTDQGIAETQYF

v_gene: TRBV7-6
j_gene: TRBJ2-2
abundance: once
d_gene: TRBD1
CDR3nt: TGTGCCAGCAGCTTATGGACAGGGGTTAAAACCGGGGAGCTGTTTTTT
CDR3aa: CASSLWTGVKTGELFF

v_gene: TRBV5-1
j_gene: TRBJ2-2
abundance: -
d_gene: TRBD2
CDR3nt: TGCGCCAGCAGCCCCCCCCTAGCGGGAGACACCGGGGAGCTGTTTTTT
CDR3aa: CASSPPLAGDTGELFF

v_gene: TRBV30
j_gene: TRBJ1-4
abundance: -
d_gene: TRBD1
CDR3nt: TGTGCCTGGAGGACAGGGGGTGGTGAAAAACTGTTTTTT
CDR3aa: CAWRTGGGEKLFF

v_gene: TRBV9
j_gene: TRBJ2-2
abundance: -
d_gene: TRBD2
CDR3nt: TGTGCCAGCAGCGTAGGGGTTAGCGGGAGCAGGAGGAACACCGGGGAGCTGTTTTTT
CDR3aa: CASSVGVSGSRRNTGELFF

v_gene: TRBV11-1
j_gene: TRBJ2-1
abundance: -
d_gene: -
CDR3nt: TGTGCCAGCAGCTTTGGACAGGGAGGGTACAATGAGCAGTTCTTC
CDR3aa: CASSFGQGGYNEQFF

v_gene: TRBV27
j_gene: TRBJ1-4
abundance: -
d_gene: TRBD1
CDR3nt: TGTGCCAGCAGTTCAGGGGGCCGAAAACTGTTTTTT
CDR3aa: CASSSGGRKLFF

v_gene: TRBV6-5
j_gene: TRBJ1-2
abundance: once
d_gene: -
CDR3nt: TGTGCCAGCAGTTCAGGGGTAGGCGGGTACTATGGCTACACCTTC
CDR3aa: CASSSGVGGYYGYTF

v_gene: TRBV19
j_gene: TRBJ1-1
abundance: -
d_gene: -
CDR3nt: TGTGCCAGTAATGCGGGGAACACTGAAGCTTTCTTT
CDR3aa: CASNAGNTEAFF

v_gene: TRBV12-3/TRBV12-4
j_gene: TRBJ1-1
abundance: -
d_gene: -
CDR3nt: TGTGCCAGCAGTTTGGGGAGCACTGAAGCTTTCTTT
CDR3aa: CASSLGSTEAFF

v_gene: TRBV14
j_gene: TRBJ1-6
abundance: few
d_gene: -
CDR3nt: TGTGCCAGCAGCGCCCGGGACGGGGGGACTTCACCCCTCCACTTT
CDR3aa: CASSARDGGTSPLHF

v_gene: TRBV5-1
j_gene: TRBJ2-2
abundance: -
d_gene: TRBD2
CDR3nt: TGCGCCAGCAGATTCGGGGGGGCCTACACCGGGGAGCTGTTTTTT
CDR3aa: CASRFGGAYTGELFF

v_gene: TRBV24-1
j_gene: TRBJ2-2
abundance: -
d_gene: TRBD1
CDR3nt: TGTGCCACCAGTGCCGGGACAGCCTACACCGGGGAGCTGTTTTTT
CDR3aa: CATSAGTAYTGELFF

v_gene: TRBV28
j_gene: TRBJ1-1
abundance: once
d_gene: -
CDR3nt: TGTGCCAGCAGTTTAGAGGATACTGAAGCTTTCTTT
CDR3aa: CASSLEDTEAFF

v_gene: TRBV13
j_gene: TRBJ2-7
abundance: -
d_gene: -
CDR3nt: TGTGCCAGCAGCCCCAGACAGGACCGGGAGCAGTACTTC
CDR3aa: CASSPRQDREQYF

v_gene: TRBV28
j_gene: TRBJ1-4
abundance: -
d_gene: TRBD1
CDR3nt: TGTGCCAGCAGTCAGACAGGGATTCGTAGGGCAACTAATGAAAAACTGTTTTTT
CDR3aa: CASSQTGIRRATNEKLFF

v_gene: TRBV18
j_gene: TRBJ1-2
abundance: once
d_gene: TRBD1
CDR3nt: TGTGCCAGCTCACCATCGCGAAGGACAGGGATAAACTATGGCTACACCTTC
CDR3aa: CASSPSRRTGINYGYTF

v_gene: TRBV10-3
j_gene: TRBJ2-3
abundance: once
d_gene: -
CDR3nt: TGTGCCGCCTCCGAGAGGGAGGTAGATACGCAGTATTTT
CDR3aa: CAASEREVDTQYF

v_gene: TRBV18
j_gene: TRBJ1-5
abundance: once
d_gene: -
CDR3nt: TGTGCCAGCTCACCCGGAGTAGATCAGCCCCAGCATTTT
CDR3aa: CASSPGVDQPQHF

v_gene: TRBV5-1
j_gene: TRBJ2-7
abundance: -
d_gene: -
CDR3nt: TGCGCCAGCAGCTTACAGGGTAACGAGCAGTACTTC
CDR3aa: CASSLQGNEQYF

v_gene: TRBV5-6
j_gene: TRBJ1-1
abundance: few
d_gene: -
CDR3nt: TGTGCCAGCAGCGCACAGGACGTCTCGGCAGCTTTCTTT
CDR3aa: CASSAQDVSAAFF

v_gene: TRBV27
j_gene: TRBJ1-1
abundance: once
d_gene: -
CDR3nt: TGTGCCAGCAGTTTGACAGTTAACACTGAAGCTTTCTTT
CDR3aa: CASSLTVNTEAFF

v_gene: TRBV4-2
j_gene: TRBJ2-7
abundance: -
d_gene: -
CDR3nt: TGTGCCAGCAGCCAAGTCGGCGAGGGCCTGCACGACGAGCAGTACTTC
CDR3aa: CASSQVGEGLHDEQYF

v_gene: TRBV27
j_gene: TRBJ2-3
abundance: -
d_gene: -
CDR3nt: TGTGCCAGCAGTTCCGGGGATACGCAGTATTTT
CDR3aa: CASSSGDTQYF

v_gene: TRBV5-1
j_gene: TRBJ2-5
abundance: -
d_gene: TRBD2
CDR3nt: TGCGCCAGCAGCTTGGAGCGGGGAGTTACTCAAGAGACCCAGTACTTC
CDR3aa: CASSLERGVTQETQYF

v_gene: TRBV2
j_gene: TRBJ1-6
abundance: -
d_gene: -
CDR3nt: TGTGCCAGCAGTGGGCAGGGTTTAGGATCACCCCTCCACTTT
CDR3aa: CASSGQGLGSPLHF

v_gene: TRBV30
j_gene: TRBJ1-1
abundance: once
d_gene: TRBD1
CDR3nt: TGTGCCTCCACTGCAGGGGGCGTACGGACTGAAGCCTTCTTT
CDR3aa: CASTAGGVRTEAFF

v_gene: TRBV19
j_gene: TRBJ1-5
abundance: -
d_gene: -
CDR3nt: TGTGCCAGTAGTATAGATCTTTGGTTTAGGGGTAGCAATCAGCCCCAGCATTTT
CDR3aa: CASSIDLWFRGSNQPQHF

v_gene: TRBV5-6
j_gene: TRBJ2-7
abundance: -
d_gene: TRBD2
CDR3nt: TGTGCCAGCAGCTTGGGAGGGTATAGGTCTAGCGGGAGGTACGAGCAGTACTTC
CDR3aa: CASSLGGYRSSGRYEQYF

v_gene: TRBV5-4
j_gene: TRBJ2-1
abundance: -
d_gene: TRBD2
CDR3nt: TGTGCCAGCAGCTTGACACTAGCGGACAATGAGCAGTTCTTC
CDR3aa: CASSLTLADNEQFF